These 3 T cell receptor beta chains originate from one sample sequenced in a study of blood T cell repertoires in COVID-19. This table comes from immunoSEQ multiplex PCR, and its TCRdb copy is limited to in-frame clones, with some not included. The top ten hold roughly 0.82% of the sample, which has some 200,000 clones, about 88% seen once. The material sequenced was PBMCs or T cells enriched from blood (not recorded which). The receptors come from a woman younger than 35 who had recovered from COVID-19.

The V call is TRBV7-8, the J call TRBJ2-2; D perhaps matches TRBD2 (6 bases). V was pared by 4 bases and J by 1 base, with 25 bases between. The CDR3 loop spans 20 amino acids. Germline assignment: CDR1 SGHVS and CDR2 FQNEAQ. The CDR3 is CASSSSRTGRTTLNTGELFF. The CDR3 DNA reads TGTGCCAGCAGCTCCTCAAGAACGGGGCGGACTACCCTGAACACCGGGGAGCTGTTTTTT.

The chain is built from TRBV5-1 and TRBJ2-2; 8 positions agree with TRBD1. V lost 7 bases to trimming and J lost 7 bases; unmatched junction nucleotides: 9. Germline V gene sequence: CDR1 SGHRS, CDR2 YFSETQ. This CDR3 has 14 amino acids. CDR3 sequence reads: CASRRQGMDGELFF. The CDR3 nucleotides read TGCGCCAGCCGCCGACAGGGGATGGACGGGGAGCTGTTTTTT.

The chain carries TRBV11-2 and TRBJ2-5, with 8 bases aligning to TRBD1. Trimming removed 5 bases from V and 5 bases from J; junction bases left unmatched: 13. Germline V gives CDR1 SGHAT, CDR2 FQNNGV. This CDR3 contains 16 residues. The CDR3 loop is CASSLRTGRSLETQYF. The CDR3, as DNA: TGTGCCAGCAGCCTCCGGACAGGGAGGTCACTGGAGACCCAGTACTTC.